These 31 T cell receptor beta chains originate from one sample sequenced in a study of blood T cell repertoires in COVID-19. Profiled with immunoSEQ multiplex PCR; TCRdb holds only in-frame clones, not every one. The repertoire has roughly 100,000 clones, less than 85% of them found once; the top ten carry 6.5% to 9%. Sequences were obtained from peripheral blood. The receptor source for this set is a man between 65 and 79 years old with acute or convalescent COVID-19.

This sequence joins TRBV10-3 and TRBJ2-3; 8 nucleotides agree with TRBD2. Germline CDR1 and CDR2: ENHRY and SYGVKD. Trimming cost V 9 bases and J 1 base; bases outside gene matches: 6. The CDR3 spans 14 residues. CDR3 in DNA: TGTGCCATTCGGGGGGGCATTGGCACAGATACGCAGTATTTT. This translates into CAIRGGIGTDTQYF.

The chain combines TRBV5-5 with TRBJ2-1; perhaps TRBD1 as D (6 bases). Germline lookup yields CDR1 SGHKS and CDR2 YYEKEE (reference sequence). CDR3 length: 13 amino acids. V was trimmed by 4 bases and J by 10 bases, leaving 15 bases between them. CDR3: CASSRTVDREQFF. The CDR3 DNA sequence: TGTGCCAGCAGCAGGACAGTGGATCGGGAGCAGTTCTTC.

The rearrangement links TRBV5-1 to TRBJ2-5; TRBD2 matches 10 bases. Unmatched junction bases numbered 6, after V lost 2 bases and J lost 5 bases. The CDR3 is 15 amino acids. Germline lookup yields CDR1 SGHRS and CDR2 YFSETQ. The CDR3 DNA reads as TGCGCCAGCAGCTTTTCGGGACTAGCGAGCGAGACCCAGTACTTC. It is translated as CASSFSGLASETQYF. The full variable domain, rest sourced from reference TRBV5-1 and TRBJ2-5, is KAGVTQTPRYLIKTRGQQVTLSCSPISGHRSVSWYQQTPGQGLQFLFEYFSETQRNKGNFPGRFSGRQFSNSRSEMNVSTLELGDSALYLCASSFSGLASETQYFGPGTRLLVL.

This clone was picked up a small number of times. The V call is TRBV2, the J call TRBJ2-7; no reliable D call. Looked up from germline, CDR1 is SNHLY and CDR2 is FYNNEI. V was trimmed by 5 bases and J by 4 bases, leaving 9 bases between them. This CDR3 is built from 12 residues. Here the CDR3 DNA reads TGTGCCAGCAGTATAAGCGCGTACGAGCAGTACTTC. It yields the protein CASSISAYEQYF.

This clone was counted a few times. The DNA for the CDR3 is TGTGCCAGCAGCGTAGAAACAGGGGACCGTGGCTACACCTTC. Protein product: CASSVETGDRGYTF. This chain uses TRBV9 with TRBJ1-2; 7 nucleotides match TRBD1. This CDR3 spans 14 amino acids. Germline lookup yields CDR1 SGDLS and CDR2 YYNGEE. V lost 0 bases, J lost 7 bases, and 6 bases stayed unmatched.

This rearrangement joins TRBV10-2 to TRBJ1-1, with 7 bases matching TRBD1. The CDR3 runs to 14 residues. The V segment lost 6 bases and the J segment 6 bases; nucleotides outside the gene matches: 10. CDR1 is WSHSY and CDR2 is SAAADI in the germline V gene. CDR3 sequence: CASSLDRVGAEAFF. The DNA of the CDR3 is TGCGCCAGCAGCTTAGACAGGGTGGGCGCTGAAGCTTTCTTT.

The chain is built from TRBV7-3 and TRBJ2-3; tentative D call: TRBD2 (6 bases). In germline, CDR1 is SGHTA, CDR2 FQGTGA. This CDR3 contains 15 residues. The ends were cut back, 5 bases at V and 3 bases at J, with 15 bases in the middle. CDR3 loop: CASSPLASITDTQYF. The CDR3 DNA reads as TGTGCCAGCAGCCCCCTAGCGAGTATAACAGATACGCAGTATTTT.

The gene calls are TRBV21-1 and TRBJ2-2; TRBD2, as called in the table, went unchecked against the DNA. TRBV21-1 is classified as a pseudogene. The CDR3 length is 13 residues. The CDR3 nucleotides are TGTGCCAGCAGCAACCACCTGAGTCGGGGAGCTGTTTTT. This codes for CASSNHLSRGAVF.

This chain connects TRBV5-4 to TRBJ2-3; D ambiguous. This CDR3 comprises 14 residues. V was pared by 1 base and J by 2 bases, with 8 bases between. The germline CDR1 and CDR2 sequences are SGHNT and YYREEE (reference sequence). As DNA, the CDR3 is TGTGCCAGCAGCTTGCGCAGTAACACAGATACGCAGTATTTT. It specifies CASSLRSNTDTQYF.

The table lists this clone with a count of one. V gene TRBV9 combines with J gene TRBJ2-5, with D perhaps matching TRBD2 (5 bases). The CDR3 is 14 residues long. The germline V gene encodes CDR1 SGDLS and CDR2 YYNGEE. Between the trimmed V and J ends, which lost 0 bases and 7 bases, there was a span of 13 bases. The CDR3 sequence: CASSVGNGKGTQYF. The CDR3 coding sequence is TGTGCCAGCAGCGTAGGGAACGGGAAGGGGACCCAGTACTTC.

The chain couples TRBV28 to TRBJ2-7; 10 bases map to TRBD1. V dropped 2 bases and J dropped 6; count of bases not matched to a gene: 4. Looked up from germline, CDR1 is MDHEN and CDR2 is SYDVKM. The CDR3 runs to 14 residues. The CDR3 DNA reads TGTGCCAGCAGTTTAGGGACAGGGGTTAGCGAGCAGTACTTC. The encoded protein is CASSLGTGVSEQYF.

Written as DNA, the CDR3 is TGTGCCAGCAGTGAGGGGACAGGGGGAAACTATGGCTACACCTTC. This gives the protein CASSEGTGGNYGYTF. This chain joins TRBV2 and TRBJ1-2, with 11 nucleotides matching TRBD1. Germline CDR1 reads SNHLY; CDR2 reads FYNNEI. The CDR3 is made up of 15 amino acids. V gave up 3 bases and J gave up 2 bases; unmatched junction bases: 2.

CDR3 nucleotide sequence: TGTGCCAGCAGCCTACAGGGTGCCGGGGAGCTGTTTTTT. It is translated as CASSLQGAGELFF. The rearrangement links TRBV3-1 (or the pseudogene TRBV3-2) to TRBJ2-2, with D perhaps matching TRBD1 (6 bases). This CDR3 has 13 amino acids. The V gene's germline CDR1 is LGHDT and CDR2 YNNKEL (reference sequence). V was trimmed by 4 bases and J by 6 bases, leaving 9 bases between them.

The chain is built from TRBV10-3 and TRBJ2-5; TRBD1 is a possible D gene (5 bases). Looked up from germline, CDR1 is ENHRY and CDR2 is SYGVKD. Trimming removed 5 bases from V and 3 bases from J, with 7 bases in between. This CDR3 spans 12 amino acids. The DNA for the CDR3 is TGTGCCATCAGTCAGACAGAAGAGACCCAGTACTTC. This encodes CAISQTEETQYF.

This clone was picked up a small number of times. This chain joins TRBV28 and TRBJ1-4, with D perhaps TRBD1 (5 bases). Germline CDR1 MDHEN, CDR2 SYDVKM. V was shortened by 11 bases and J by 8 bases, with 15 bases between the two germline ends. The length of the CDR3 is 12 residues. The CDR3 loop reads CAGGGGDEKLFF. Written as DNA, the CDR3 is TGTGCCGGGGGGGGAGGGGACGAAAAACTGTTTTTT.

The chain is built from TRBV24-1 and TRBJ2-3, with D perhaps TRBD2 (5 bases). V was clipped by 3 bases and J by 7 bases, with 13 bases between them. Germline V lookup: CDR1 KGHDR, CDR2 SFDVKD. The CDR3 is 14 residues long. Here the CDR3 DNA reads TGTGCCACCAGTGATGTGCGCTCGGGGAATACGCAGTATTTT. Translation: CATSDVRSGNTQYF.

The genes are TRBV6-5 and TRBJ2-7; 10 bases are shared with TRBD1. CDR1 is MNHEY and CDR2 is SVGAGI in the germline V gene. The junction had 7 bases not matched to a gene; V was cut back by 6 bases and J by 5 bases. This CDR3 is built from 14 residues. The CDR3 here is CASRRDRGSHEQYF. CDR3 bases: TGTGCCAGCAGAAGGGACAGGGGTTCCCACGAGCAGTACTTC.

In this sample, this clone turned up once. V gene TRBV28 combines with J gene TRBJ1-4; TRBD1 matches at 7 bases. This CDR3 contains 13 residues. Trimming took 6 bases from V and 9 from J; bases not matched to a gene: 7. Germline V gene lookup returns CDR1 MDHEN and CDR2 SYDVKM. The CDR3: CASRGGGEKKLFF. The DNA of the CDR3 is TGTGCCAGCAGAGGGGGCGGGGAGAAAAAACTGTTTTTT.

The CDR3 DNA follows: TGTGCCAGCAACTTACAGGGAAATAATTCACCCCTCCACTTT. It specifies CASNLQGNNSPLHF. This chain joins TRBV6-5 and TRBJ1-6; possibly TRBD1 for D (6 bases). From germline, CDR1 is MNHEY and CDR2 SVGAGI. This CDR3 has 14 amino acids. With 7 bases removed from V and 5 bases from J, the gap between germline ends came to 12 bases.

This clone has ten or more counts. The chain combines TRBV9 with TRBJ2-2, with TRBD2 as a possible D gene (6 bases). Deletions cut 3 bases from V and 1 base from J, with 13 bases between. The CDR3 has 16 residues. The germline CDR1 and CDR2 sequences are SGDLS and YYNGEE. Here the CDR3 DNA reads TGTGCCAGCAGCGCTGGAGGGCAGGAGAACACCGGGGAGCTGTTTTTT. It translates to CASSAGGQENTGELFF.

CDR3 amino acids: CATSRNPGGKETQYF. The CDR3 DNA is TGTGCCACCAGCAGAAACCCAGGGGGCAAAGAGACCCAGTACTTC. V and J are TRBV15 and TRBJ2-5; TRBD1 matches at 8 bases. This CDR3 contains 15 residues. The V and J ends lost 2 bases and 3 bases, in that order; junction bases with no gene match: 5. Germline lookup yields CDR1 LNHNV and CDR2 YYDKDF (reference sequence). Filled out from reference TRBV15 and TRBJ2-5, the complete variable domain reads DAMVIQNPRYQVTQFGKPVTLSCSQTLNHNVMYWYQQKSSQAPKLLFHYYDKDFNNEADTPDNFQSRRPNTSFCFLDIRSPGLGDTAMYLCATSRNPGGKETQYFGPGTRLLVL.

This clone was counted only a few times. This sequence joins TRBV2 and TRBJ1-6, with unresolved D. Looked up from germline, CDR1 is SNHLY and CDR2 is FYNNEI. V was shortened by 7 bases and J by 8 bases, with 9 bases between the two germline ends. The CDR3 loop spans 12 amino acids. CDR3 bases: TGTGCCAGCACTTTAAATTATTCACCCCTCCACTTT. Its protein product is CASTLNYSPLHF.

The gene calls are TRBV6-5 and TRBJ2-7; possibly TRBD2 for D (5 bases). V was clipped by 6 bases and J by 4 bases, with 16 bases between them. CDR3 length: 14 residues. The V gene's germline CDR1 is MNHEY and CDR2 SVGAGI. For the CDR3, the DNA is TGTGCCAGCAGCCCGGATCGGACTGTGTACGAGCAGTACGTC. Protein sequence: CASSPDRTVYEQYV.

This clone has only a few counts. The V gene is TRBV7-2, the J gene TRBJ1-2; TRBD1 agrees at 9 bases. Trimming at V came to 2 bases and at J to 5 bases, leaving 15 bases not matched to a gene. This CDR3 spans 18 amino acids. Germline V gene data show CDR1 as SGHTA and CDR2 as FQGNSA. CDR3 nucleotides: TGTGCCAGCAGCTTAAGAGGTCCGTCCAGCGGACAGGGGTATGGCTACACCTTC. It specifies CASSLRGPSSGQGYGYTF.

The rearrangement uses TRBV6-5 and TRBJ1-3; maybe TRBD1 (6 bases). The germline V gene encodes CDR1 MNHEY and CDR2 SVGAGI. The CDR3 extends over 14 amino acids. Trimming removed 4 bases at V and 4 bases at J, with 11 bases between. The DNA of the CDR3 is TGTGCCAGCAGTTCAGACAGGTCCGGAAACACCATATATTTT. It yields the protein CASSSDRSGNTIYF.

This clone showed up just once. V gene TRBV7-9 combines with J gene TRBJ2-1, with 10 bases lining up with TRBD2. There are 17 residues in the CDR3. Germline V CDR1 and CDR2: SEHNR, FQNEAQ (reference sequence). Trimming at V came to 4 bases and at J to 0 bases, leaving 6 bases not matched to a gene. The CDR3 DNA follows: TGTGCCAGCAGCTCCACACTAGCGGGAAGCTCCTACAATGAGCAGTTCTTC. Translating gives CASSSTLAGSSYNEQFF. Complete variable domain (other parts from reference TRBV7-9 and TRBJ2-1): DTGVSQNPRHKITKRGQNVTFRCDPISEHNRLYWYRQTLGQGPEFLTYFQNEAQLEKSRLLSDRFSAERPKGSFSTLEIQRTEQGDSAMYLCASSSTLAGSSYNEQFFGPGTRLTVL.

This rearrangement joins TRBV3-1 (or the pseudogene TRBV3-2) to TRBJ2-1; 8 bases are shared with TRBD2. The CDR3 runs to 18 residues. CDR1 LGHDT and CDR2 YNNKEL come from the germline V gene (reference sequence). J gave up 2 bases and V 0 bases, and 9 bases lay outside the gene matches. CDR3 loop: CASSQDPPRRGAYNEQFF. CDR3 sequence (DNA): TGTGCCAGCAGCCAAGACCCCCCTCGGCGGGGGGCCTACAATGAGCAGTTCTTC.

J is TRBJ1-2 and V is TRBV2; TRBD1 matches at 8 bases. The CDR3 covers 15 residues. Germline V gene data show CDR1 as SNHLY and CDR2 as FYNNEI. J lost 6 bases, V lost 6 bases, and 12 bases had no gene match. The CDR3 DNA sequence: TGTGCCAGCAGCAGCTCCGGACAGGGAGGTAATGGCTACACCTTC. Its translation: CASSSSGQGGNGYTF.

The chain joins TRBV14 to TRBJ1-2; TRBD1 agrees at 9 bases. The CDR3 is 15 residues long. V was pared by 4 bases and J by 3 bases, with 6 bases of the junction left unmatched. CDR1 SGHDN and CDR2 FVKESK come from the germline V gene. Written as DNA, the CDR3 is TGTGCCAGCAGCCCTCCGGGACAGGGCGACTATGGCTACACCTTC. This codes for CASSPPGQGDYGYTF.

The chain joins TRBV2 to TRBJ1-2; 8 bases fit TRBD1. This CDR3 has 17 amino acids. Trimming removed 4 bases from V and 3 bases from J; junction bases left unmatched: 13. Germline V gives CDR1 SNHLY, CDR2 FYNNEI. For the CDR3, the DNA is TGTGCCAGCAGTGTCGACAGGGGATCTACCCTTGACTATGGCTACACCTTC. Its protein product is CASSVDRGSTLDYGYTF.

The DNA for the CDR3 is TGTGCCAGCAGCTTTTTCCTGCCCCCGGGGAACACTGAAGCTTTCTTT. Its protein is CASSFFLPPGNTEAFF. The V gene is TRBV5-6, the J gene TRBJ1-1; D not resolved. The germline CDR1 and CDR2 sequences are SGHDT and YYEEEE. Between the trimmed V and J ends, which lost 2 bases and 1 base, there was a span of 15 bases. The CDR3 spans 16 residues.